Following are 22 T cell receptor beta chains from one sample sequenced in a study of T-cell memory formation after mild COVID-19. A single record per CDR3 protein comes from TCRdb applying MiXCR to the 5' RACE reads. The sample consists of some 290,000 distinct CDR3 sequences, around 16% of them appearing once. The sample was PBMCs or a T cell subset sorted from them (not recorded which). Source of these receptors: a man between 18 and 35 years old who had mild COVID-19 (a few samples of this study predate the infection). Cell type and time point are not known.

This clonotype occurred a few times. J is TRBJ1-1 and V is TRBV7-6; TRBD1 matches 9 bases. Losses at the gene ends were 1 base for V and 3 bases for J; bases not matched to a gene: 9. Per the germline V gene, CDR1 is SGHVS and CDR2 is FNYEAQ. The CDR3 runs 17 residues. CDR3 sequence (DNA): TGTGCCAGCAGCTTAGTGGGCCGGACAGGGGAGGACACTGAAGCTTTCTTT. It encodes CASSLVGRTGEDTEAFF.

The chain couples TRBV27 to TRBJ2-3; the match to TRBD2 covers 7 bases. In germline, CDR1 is MNHEY, CDR2 SMNVEV (reference sequence). V lost 7 bases, J lost 0 bases, and 10 bases stayed unmatched. The CDR3 extends over 16 amino acids. CDR3 sequence (DNA): TGTGCCAGCAAAGGGAGGGGTTCGGTGAGCACAGATACGCAGTATTTT. It translates to CASKGRGSVSTDTQYF.

This clonotype was observed a few times. The chain is built from TRBV7-2 and TRBJ2-7; D gene unclear. Germline CDR1 SGHTA, CDR2 FQGNSA. The CDR3 is made up of 12 amino acids. V was clipped by 5 bases and J by 0 bases, with 5 bases between them. In DNA form, the CDR3 reads TGTGCCAGCAGCGAACACTCCTACGAGCAGTACTTC. This codes for CASSEHSYEQYF.

The V call is TRBV7-9, the J call TRBJ2-3, with TRBD2 identical over 8 bases. The V and J ends lost 7 bases and 2 bases, in that order; junction bases with no gene match: 2. Germline CDR1 reads SEHNR; CDR2 reads FQNEAQ (reference sequence). CDR3 length equals 13 residues. CDR3 sequence reads: CASKRGNTDTQYF. The CDR3 region has the DNA TGTGCCAGCAAGCGGGGGAACACAGATACGCAGTATTTT.

V is TRBV20-1 and J is TRBJ1-2; 7 bases are a match to TRBD1. Germline V gene sequence: CDR1 DFQATT, CDR2 SNEGSKA (reference sequence). V lost 3 bases and J lost 4; bases outside the gene matches: 5. The CDR3 is made up of 13 amino acids. The CDR3 region has the DNA TGCAGTGCTAGCCGGACAGGACCCTATGGCTACACCTTC. It codes for CSASRTGPYGYTF.

This chain links TRBV12-3 or TRBV12-4 with TRBJ2-2, with 7 bases fitting TRBD1. CDR3 length: 15 amino acids. J was trimmed by 3 bases and V by 6 bases; bases with no gene match: 7. For the CDR3, the DNA is TGTGCCAGCAGCTACAGACAGGGCTACACCGGGGAGCTGTTTTTT. Its protein is CASSYRQGYTGELFF.

CDR3 loop: CASSLRDRGLSTDTQYF. In DNA form, the CDR3 reads TGTGCCAGCAGCCTTCGGGACAGGGGGCTTAGCACAGATACGCAGTATTTT. V gene TRBV7-2 combines with J gene TRBJ2-3, with 12 bases identical to TRBD1. This CDR3 contains 17 residues. The trim removed 5 bases at V and 0 bases at J, leaving 6 bases unmatched. From germline, CDR1 is SGHTA and CDR2 FQGNSA.

This clonotype showed up many times. J is TRBJ2-3 and V is TRBV6-4; 13 bases map to TRBD2. J was trimmed by 6 bases and V by 0 bases; bases with no gene match: 0. The CDR3 totals 15 residues. Germline CDR1 is MRHNA and CDR2 is SNTAGT. The CDR3 DNA reads as TGTGCCAGCAGTGACTCGACTAGCGGGGGGGATACGCAGTATTTT. Its protein product is CASSDSTSGGDTQYF.

CDR3 DNA sequence: TGTGCCAGCAGCGTAGGGGGCCGGGGACGACGGGAGACCCAGTACTTC. This translates into CASSVGGRGRRETQYF. The chain links TRBV9 to TRBJ2-5, with D perhaps TRBD1 or TRBD2 (5 bases each). The germline CDR1 and CDR2 sequences are SGDLS and YYNGEE. V was trimmed by 0 bases and J by 5 bases, leaving 17 bases between them. The CDR3 has 16 amino acids.

This clonotype was counted only a few times. The chain carries TRBV7-2 and TRBJ2-3; 11 bases are a match to TRBD2. Per the germline V gene, CDR1 is SGHTA and CDR2 is FQGNSA. With V trimmed by 5 bases and J by 1 base, 11 bases remained unmatched. The CDR3 extends over 18 amino acids. CDR3 DNA sequence: TGTGCCAGCAGCACTCATTCACTAGCGGGAGTACGCACAGATACGCAGTATTTT. This encodes CASSTHSLAGVRTDTQYF.

This clonotype occurred a few times. The rearrangement joins TRBV7-9 to TRBJ1-4; TRBD1 matches 11 bases. Germline loops: CDR1 SEHNR, CDR2 FQNEAQ (reference sequence). The V gene end was trimmed by 4 bases and the J gene end by 5 bases; junction bases not matched to a gene: 6. The CDR3 loop spans 16 amino acids. The CDR3 nucleotides are TGTGCCAGCAGCTCCCGGGACAGGGGGGAGAATGAAAAACTGTTTTTT. Protein product: CASSSRDRGENEKLFF.

The chain has TRBV7-9 and TRBJ2-1; maybe TRBD2 (6 bases). The germline gives CDR1 SEHNR, CDR2 FQNEAQ (reference sequence). The CDR3 runs to 14 residues. V was pared by 4 bases and J by 5 bases, with 12 bases between. The CDR3 region has the DNA TGTGCCAGCAGCTCGGGACTTTCCAACAATGAGCAGTTCTTC. Its protein is CASSSGLSNNEQFF.

This clonotype appeared a few times. This chain uses TRBV19 with TRBJ1-5, with D maybe TRBD1 (5 bases). Trimming took 5 bases from V and 1 from J, leaving 15 bases between them. The CDR3 is 16 amino acids. Per germline, CDR1 LNHDA and CDR2 SQIVND (reference sequence). The CDR3 coding sequence is TGTGCCAGTAGTCTCTTTCGGGGGTCCAGCAATCAGCCCCAGCATTTT. It codes for CASSLFRGSSNQPQHF.

This clonotype came up a few times. The V and J genes are TRBV6-5 and TRBJ1-6, with a tentative D call TRBD1 (5 bases). Germline V gene data show CDR1 as MNHEY and CDR2 as SVGAGI. Trimming removed 2 bases from V and 0 bases from J, with 11 bases in between. The CDR3 consists of 17 residues. DNA for the CDR3: TGTGCCAGCAGTTACCGGGGCCAAAGCTCCTATAATTCACCCCTCCACTTT. It translates to CASSYRGQSSYNSPLHF.

This clonotype showed up just a few times. The V call is TRBV7-9, the J call TRBJ2-1; D is uncertain. The CDR3 runs 15 residues. Per the germline V gene, CDR1 is SEHNR and CDR2 is FQNEAQ (reference sequence). Trimming removed 4 bases from V and 6 bases from J, with 16 bases in between. CDR3 loop: CASSSPPGFSNEQFF. The CDR3 DNA reads as TGTGCCAGCAGCTCGCCCCCCGGGTTCTCCAATGAGCAGTTCTTC. The whole variable domain, filled in from reference TRBV7-9 and TRBJ2-1, reads DTGVSQNPRHKITKRGQNVTFRCDPISEHNRLYWYRQTLGQGPEFLTYFQNEAQLEKSRLLSDRFSAERPKGSFSTLEIQRTEQGDSAMYLCASSSPPGFSNEQFFGPGTRLTVL.

This clonotype was observed a handful of times. The J gene is TRBJ2-7, the V gene TRBV12-3 or TRBV12-4, with D maybe TRBD2 (6 bases). This CDR3 contains 13 residues. V was pared by 1 base and J by 2 bases, with 6 bases between. The CDR3 region has the DNA TGTGCCAGCAGTTTAGGGGAGGCCTACGAGCAGTACTTC. Protein product: CASSLGEAYEQYF.

This chain connects TRBV6-5 to TRBJ2-3, with D hard to call. This CDR3 is built from 14 residues. The germline V and J ends were trimmed by 3 bases and 6 bases, with 13 bases remaining between them. Per the germline V gene, CDR1 is MNHEY and CDR2 is SVGAGI. CDR3 sequence: CASSYSTLTDTQYF. The CDR3 coding sequence is TGTGCCAGCAGTTATTCCACCCTCACCGATACGCAGTATTTT.

The gene calls are TRBV6-2 or TRBV6-3 and TRBJ1-2, with 9 positions matching TRBD1. Germline V gene lookup returns CDR1 MNHEY and CDR2 SVGEGT. V shed 5 bases and J 7 bases; nucleotides not matched to a gene: 8. The CDR3 totals 14 residues. Here the CDR3 DNA reads TGTGCCAGCAGTACCCGGGACAGGGCTAGTGGCTACACCTTC. It codes for CASSTRDRASGYTF.

This clonotype was seen only a few times. The chain carries TRBV20-1 and TRBJ2-3; no clear D. The germline V gene has CDR1 DFQATT and CDR2 SNEGSKA (reference sequence). This CDR3 is 13 amino acids long. The V end was cut by 6 bases, the J end by 2 bases, with 12 bases between. This CDR3 is CSATTDITDTQYF. The DNA of the CDR3 is TGCAGTGCCACAACAGATATCACAGATACGCAGTATTTT.

This clonotype was seen a few times. The chain links TRBV20-1 to TRBJ1-6, with D uncertain. In germline, CDR1 is DFQATT, CDR2 SNEGSKA (reference sequence). Trimming shortened V by 3 bases and J by 6 bases, and 9 bases separated the two germline ends. The CDR3 is 13 residues long. The CDR3, as DNA: TGCAGTGCTAGGGACGCGGGTAATTCACCCCTCCACTTT. This translates into CSARDAGNSPLHF.

The V gene is TRBV7-2, the J gene TRBJ1-1; tentative D call: TRBD1 (5 bases). V dropped 6 bases and J dropped 3 bases, with 14 bases sitting between them. The germline V gene has CDR1 SGHTA and CDR2 FQGNSA. The CDR3 has 14 amino acids. The CDR3 spells CASSQFGADTEAFF. In nucleotides, the CDR3 is TGTGCCAGCAGTCAGTTCGGGGCGGACACTGAAGCTTTCTTT.

This clonotype was detected a few times. The chain links TRBV12-3 or TRBV12-4 to TRBJ1-5, with D uncertain. This CDR3 has 13 amino acids. Trimming took off 8 bases at V and 4 bases at J, with 12 bases between the two ends. Written as DNA, the CDR3 is TGTGCCAGCGCTCCGGGCCAGAATCAGCCCCAGCATTTT. Its protein product is CASAPGQNQPQHF.